The table lists the clone carrying this T cell receptor (beta chain) with many counts. Its matching antigen is unknown. TRBV12-4/TRBJ1-2 clonotypes were amplified with adaptor-ligated barcode primers. One entry per CDR3 protein results from TCRdb running MiXCR on the multiplex PCR reads. The table shows several hundred distinct CDR3 sequences, with 7% to 9.5% occurring only once. Trimming took off 5 bases at V and 8 bases at J, with 15 bases between the two ends. CDR3 length equals 13 residues. Naive CD4+ cells had CD25+ Tregs removed. Overall study findings and caveats: Approximately 14% of tumor Treg sequences matched naive CD4+ cells. Tumor memory CD4+ T cell TCR gene usage clustered with blood and lymph node memory CD4+ cells and lymph node naive CD4+ cells. Greatest tumor Treg TCR overlap was with tumor naive CD4+ cells.

The sequence was obtained from a female donor with breast cancer. The V and J genes are TRBV12-3 or TRBV12-4 and TRBJ1-2; the D gene is possibly TRBD1 (5 bases). Sequenced material: tumor-infiltrating naive CD4+ T cells sorted from the breast tumor. Subset given: naive CD4+ T cells, CD4+CD45RA+CD25-. CDR3 nucleotides: TGTGCCAGCAGTCCATCTGCAGGGTTGGGCTACACCTTC. Amino acids: CASSPSAGLGYTF.